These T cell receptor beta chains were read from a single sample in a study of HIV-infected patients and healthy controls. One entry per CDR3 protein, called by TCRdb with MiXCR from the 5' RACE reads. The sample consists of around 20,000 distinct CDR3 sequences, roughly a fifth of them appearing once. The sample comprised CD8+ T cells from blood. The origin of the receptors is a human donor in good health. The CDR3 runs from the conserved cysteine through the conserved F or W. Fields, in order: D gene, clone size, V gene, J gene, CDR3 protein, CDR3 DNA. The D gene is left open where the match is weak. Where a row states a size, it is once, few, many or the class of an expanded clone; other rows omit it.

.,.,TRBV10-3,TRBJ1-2,CAISADNRRGDGYTF,TGTGCCATCAGTGCTGATAACAGGCGCGGTGATGGCTACACCTTC
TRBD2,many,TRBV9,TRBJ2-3,CASSVAGLAASTDTQYF,TGTGCCAGCAGCGTAGCGGGACTAGCGGCCAGCACAGATACGCAGTATTTT
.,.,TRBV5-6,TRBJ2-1,CASSLTGTYNEQFF,TGTGCCAGCAGCTTGACGGGAACCTACAATGAGCAGTTCTTC
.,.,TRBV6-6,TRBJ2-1,CASSPPGRRYNEQFF,TGTGCCAGCAGCCCACCAGGGAGGCGTTACAATGAGCAGTTCTTC
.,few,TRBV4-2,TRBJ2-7,CASSQETISYEQYF,TGTGCCAGCAGCCAAGAAACTATCTCCTACGAGCAGTACTTC
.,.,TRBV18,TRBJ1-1,CASSPERFNTEAFF,TGTGCCAGCTCACCCGAACGGTTTAACACTGAAGCTTTCTTT
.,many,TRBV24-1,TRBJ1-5,CATSEKPGPNQPQHF,TGTGCCACCAGTGAAAAACCGGGCCCAAATCAGCCCCAGCATTTT
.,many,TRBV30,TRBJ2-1,CAWSAPTMSRMFF,TGTGCCTGGAGTGCCCCGACGATGTCTAGAATGTTCTTC
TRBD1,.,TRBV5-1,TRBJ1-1,CASSLAGTGRVNTEAFF,TGCGCCAGCAGCTTGGCCGGGACAGGGAGAGTGAACACTGAAGCTTTCTTT
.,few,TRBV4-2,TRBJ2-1,CASSQDQGIIYNEQFF,TGTGCCAGCAGCCAAGATCAAGGGATTATCTACAATGAGCAGTTCTTC
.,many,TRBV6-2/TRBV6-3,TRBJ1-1,CASTPFRGVLDTEAFF,TGTGCCAGCACCCCCTTTAGAGGGGTCTTGGACACTGAAGCTTTCTTT
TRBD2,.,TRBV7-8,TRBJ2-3,CASSAALAGVADTQYF,TGTGCCAGCAGCGCTGCCCTAGCGGGAGTCGCAGATACGCAGTATTTT
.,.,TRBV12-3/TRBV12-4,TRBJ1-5,CASSLTEVVQPQHF,TGTGCCAGCAGCTTGACAGAGGTGGTTCAGCCCCAGCATTTT
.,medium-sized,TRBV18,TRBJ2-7,CASSPLEGWGEQYF,TGTGCCAGCTCACCACTAGAGGGGTGGGGCGAGCAGTACTTC
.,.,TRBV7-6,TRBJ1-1,CASSLEANMNTEAFF,TGTGCCAGCAGCTTAGAGGCAAACATGAACACTGAAGCTTTCTTT
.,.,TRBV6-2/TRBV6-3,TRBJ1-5,CASSYSEGPNQPQHF,TGTGCCAGCAGTTACTCGGAAGGGCCCAATCAGCCCCAGCATTTT
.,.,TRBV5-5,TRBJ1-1,CASKTTPGSEAFF,TGTGCCAGCAAGACTACGCCGGGGTCTGAAGCTTTCTTT
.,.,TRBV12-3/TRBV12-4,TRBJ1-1,CASSLGGLFTEAFF,TGTGCCAGCAGTTTAGGAGGTCTGTTCACTGAAGCTTTCTTT
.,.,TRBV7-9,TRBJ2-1,CASSGALVDEQFF,TGTGCCAGCAGCGGGGCTCTGGTCGATGAGCAGTTCTTC
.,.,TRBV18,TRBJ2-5,CASSASLRETQYF,TGTGCCAGCTCAGCCTCCCTTCGAGAGACCCAGTACTTC
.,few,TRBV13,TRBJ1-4,CASGQLLTNEKLFF,TGTGCCAGCGGCCAACTGTTAACTAATGAAAAACTGTTTTTT
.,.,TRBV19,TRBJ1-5,CASSPLGSSNQPQHF,TGTGCCAGTAGTCCGCTGGGGAGTAGCAATCAGCCCCAGCATTTT
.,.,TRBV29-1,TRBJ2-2,CSVGTFTGELFF,TGCAGCGTAGGGACCTTCACCGGGGAGCTGTTTTTT
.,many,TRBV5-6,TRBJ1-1,CASSFIQGGTEAFF,TGTGCCAGCAGCTTTATTCAGGGTGGTACTGAAGCTTTCTTT
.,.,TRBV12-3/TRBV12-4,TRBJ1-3,CASGPRGDSGNTIYF,TGTGCCAGCGGCCCCCGGGGGGACTCTGGAAACACCATATATTTT
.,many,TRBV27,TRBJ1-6,CASSLYAAASNSPLHF,TGTGCCAGCAGTTTATACGCGGCGGCGTCTAATTCACCCCTCCACTTT
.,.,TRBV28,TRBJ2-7,CASSGPRVHEQYF,TGTGCCAGCTCAGGGCCAAGGGTGCACGAGCAGTACTTC
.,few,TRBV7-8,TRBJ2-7,CASSTIRAYEQYF,TGTGCCAGCAGCACAATCCGGGCTTACGAGCAGTACTTC
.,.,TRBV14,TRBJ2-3,CASADGLDTQYF,TGTGCCAGCGCGGACGGTCTGGATACGCAGTATTTT
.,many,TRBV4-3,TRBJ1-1,CASSHKKPGAGTEAFF,TGCGCCAGCAGCCATAAAAAGCCGGGGGCGGGCACTGAAGCTTTCTTT
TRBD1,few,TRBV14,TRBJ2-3,CASSPGTGWDTDTQYF,TGTGCCAGCAGCCCGGGGACAGGGTGGGACACAGATACGCAGTATTTT
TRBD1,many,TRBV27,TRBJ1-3,CASSLSQTGVGNTIYF,TGTGCCAGCAGTTTATCCCAGACAGGGGTTGGAAACACCATATATTTT
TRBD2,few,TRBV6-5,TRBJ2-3,CASSYPAGGPGTDTQYF,TGTGCCAGCAGTTACCCAGCGGGAGGGCCCGGCACAGATACGCAGTATTTT
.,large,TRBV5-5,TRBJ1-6,CASSFLQGSNWALHF,TGTGCCAGCAGCTTCCTACAGGGCTCTAATTGGGCCCTCCACTTT
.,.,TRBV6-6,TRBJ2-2,CASSYPELIGTQDTGELFF,TGTGCCAGCAGTTACCCTGAACTAATCGGGACACAAGACACCGGGGAGCTGTTTTTT
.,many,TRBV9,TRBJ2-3,CASSGGWADTQYF,TGTGCCAGCAGCGGGGGCTGGGCGGATACGCAGTATTTT
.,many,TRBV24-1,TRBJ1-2,CATSDLRQGNYGYTF,TGTGCCACCAGTGATTTGCGGCAGGGGAACTATGGCTACACCTTC
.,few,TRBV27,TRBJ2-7,CASSLFAADEQYF,TGTGCCAGCAGTTTATTCGCGGCAGACGAGCAGTACTTC
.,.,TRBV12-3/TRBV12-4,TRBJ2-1,CASSSGAKEQFF,TGTGCCAGCAGTTCCGGGGCCAAAGAGCAGTTCTTC
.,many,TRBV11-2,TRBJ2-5,CASSLGLEQETQYF,TGTGCCAGCAGCTTAGGACTAGAACAAGAGACCCAGTACTTC
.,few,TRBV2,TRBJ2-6,CASSTPGHLLSGANVLTF,TGTGCCAGCAGTACTCCGGGACACCTGCTCTCTGGGGCCAACGTCCTGACTTTC
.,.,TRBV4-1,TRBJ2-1,CASSQDPVTTDEQFF,TGCGCCAGCAGCCAAGATCCCGTAACTACGGATGAGCAGTTCTTC
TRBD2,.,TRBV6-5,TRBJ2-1,CASSPGLAPYNEQFF,TGTGCCAGCAGTCCCGGACTAGCGCCCTACAATGAGCAGTTCTTC
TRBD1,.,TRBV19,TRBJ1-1,CASSRTGGSEAFF,TGTGCCAGTAGCCGAACAGGGGGTTCTGAAGCTTTCTTT
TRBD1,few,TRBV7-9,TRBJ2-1,CASSLPRDRATDEQFF,TGTGCCAGCAGCTTACCCCGGGACAGGGCAACGGATGAGCAGTTCTTC
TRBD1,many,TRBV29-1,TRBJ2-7,CSVGTGDEQYF,TGCAGCGTTGGGACAGGGGACGAGCAGTACTTC
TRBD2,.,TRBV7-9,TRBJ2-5,CASSPRGVDETQYF,TGTGCCAGCAGCCCCCGGGGGGTGGACGAGACCCAGTACTTC
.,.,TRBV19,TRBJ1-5,CASSMTNREDQPQHF,TGTGCCAGTAGTATGACAAACAGGGAGGATCAGCCCCAGCATTTT
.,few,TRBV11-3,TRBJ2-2,CASSLGFGGSGTGELFF,TGTGCCAGCAGCTTAGGATTTGGGGGTAGCGGCACCGGGGAGCTGTTTTTT
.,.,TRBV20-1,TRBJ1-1,CGAKEGGDTEAFF,TGCGGTGCGAAGGAGGGGGGGGACACTGAAGCTTTCTTT
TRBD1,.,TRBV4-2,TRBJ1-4,CASSQEQGAGNEKLFF,TGTGCCAGCAGCCAGGAGCAGGGGGCGGGTAATGAAAAACTGTTTTTT
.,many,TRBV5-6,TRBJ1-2,CASSPQHYGYTF,TGTGCCAGCAGCCCTCAGCACTATGGCTACACCTTC
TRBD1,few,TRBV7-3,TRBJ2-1,CASSFGPDRAGYNEQFF,TGTGCCAGCAGCTTCGGACCGGACAGGGCTGGTTACAATGAGCAGTTCTTC
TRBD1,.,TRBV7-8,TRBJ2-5,CASSLSTGVGETQYF,TGTGCCAGCAGCTTATCGACAGGGGTTGGAGAGACCCAGTACTTC
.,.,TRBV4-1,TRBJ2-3,CASSQDRQATDTQYF,TGCGCCAGCAGCCAAGATAGGCAGGCCACAGATACGCAGTATTTT
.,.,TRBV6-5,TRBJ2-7,CASSLSGATEQYF,TGTGCCAGCAGTTTGTCCGGGGCGACGGAGCAGTACTTC
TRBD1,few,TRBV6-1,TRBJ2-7,CASSGSTGVVREQYF,TGTGCCAGCAGTGGATCAACAGGGGTAGTTCGCGAGCAGTACTTC
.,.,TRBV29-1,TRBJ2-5,CSVEGWTLQETQYF,TGCAGCGTTGAGGGTTGGACATTACAAGAGACCCAGTACTTC
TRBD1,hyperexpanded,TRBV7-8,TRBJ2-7,CASGLGTGAYEQYF,TGTGCCAGCGGGCTGGGGACAGGGGCCTACGAGCAGTACTTC